The text below deals with one T cell receptor (beta chain). This clone appeared once. Which antigen it targets is not known. No clone much larger than this one lies a single base away; base qualities are absent. From its cysteine to its phenylalanine, the CDR3 spans 15 amino acids. Just the 45-base CDR3 DNA is kept, in frame starting at base 1. The germline V gene encodes CDR1 MNHEY and CDR2 SVGAGI. V and J lose 8 bases and 3 bases, and a span of 19 bases separates them. The collaborating institutions used their own protocols to collect whole blood in K2EDTA tubes. For TCRbeta analysis, collaborators shipped samples as frozen whole blood, isolated PBMCs, or DNA extracted from either of those sample types. The sample belongs to a study of blood T cell repertoires in COVID-19 (dated by TCRdb to the early 2020s). Some background on the complete study: The collaborator samples originated in the United States, Italy and Spain and spanned the acute and convalescent phases of COVID-19. The repertoires were made available in a free public database intended to serve as a resource for research on the immune response to SARS-CoV-2. Where HLA class I and class II types were available, the types were taken from metadata supplied by the sample provider, not from assay-based typing. Subjects who had been exposed to COVID-19, were actively infected with it, or had recovered from it provided the deeply sampled blood TCRbeta repertoires that made up the dataset. The samples were drawn from two sources: the first 160 participants of the ongoing ImmuneRACE study, and 1,000 to 1,500 subjects contributed by 6 global collaborators. A de-identified subject ID, COVID-19 status, age in years and sex were almost always included in the sample metadata. The material from the prospective study consisted of cDNA or gDNA derived from T cells, B-cell-depleted T cells, or PBMCs. The paper as a whole reports these results and caveats: How much clinical and demographic metadata was included differed by source and by participant, and the metadata was provided uncurated.

TCRbeta CDR3 regions were amplified from genomic DNA by means of the immunoSEQ Assay, a bias-controlled multiplex PCR. The source study handled its data this way. The number of nucleated cells in each sample was estimated from the amplification of reference gene primers within the assay. Sequence reads were collapsed and filtered to measure the absolute abundance of every unique TCRbeta CDR3 rearrangement. For each sample, productive Simpson clonality was calculated as the square root of Simpson's diversity index across productive rearrangements. In its TCRdb copy, this immuneACCESS table keeps in-frame sequences only and misses some clones. Where compared with another copy, unresolved V genes explain less than half of these, and the others have no known cause. The DNA was the basis for D and trimming; V, J and clone size are from that table. In this sample the table shows about 100,000 clones, about 84% of which occur a single time. About 13% of the sample belongs to the ten largest clones.

The chain uses TRBV6-5 and TRBJ1-1; matching of 5 bases hints at TRBD1 as the D gene. The TCR sequence derives from a human donor in a cohort sampled during active COVID-19. The sample was peripheral blood. The CDR3: CASSPLDSYHTEAFF. The DNA reads TGTGCCAGCTCGCCTCTAGACAGTTATCACACTGAAGCTTTCTTT.